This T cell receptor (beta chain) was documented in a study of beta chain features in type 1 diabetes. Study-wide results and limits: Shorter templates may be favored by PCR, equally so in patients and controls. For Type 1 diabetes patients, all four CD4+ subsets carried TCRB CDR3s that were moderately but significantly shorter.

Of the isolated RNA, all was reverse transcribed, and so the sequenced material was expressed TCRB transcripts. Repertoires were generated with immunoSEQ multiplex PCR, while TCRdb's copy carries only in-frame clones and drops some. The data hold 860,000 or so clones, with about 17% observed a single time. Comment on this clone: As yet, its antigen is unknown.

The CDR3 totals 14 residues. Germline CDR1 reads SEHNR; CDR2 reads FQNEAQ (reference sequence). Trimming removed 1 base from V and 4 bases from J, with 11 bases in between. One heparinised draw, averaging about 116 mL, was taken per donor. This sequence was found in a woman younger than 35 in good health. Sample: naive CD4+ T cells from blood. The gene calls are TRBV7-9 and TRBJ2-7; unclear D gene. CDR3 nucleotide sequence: TGTGCCAGCAGCTTAGAGGTCCGATCGTACGAGCAGTACTTC. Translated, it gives CASSLEVRSYEQYF.